This T cell receptor (beta chain) was sequenced in a study of blood T cells in healthy people across ages. Remarks on this clonotype: Its antigen is unidentified.

With 5 bases removed from V and 2 bases from J, the gap between germline ends came to 16 bases. The CDR3 contains 14 residues. Germline lookup yields CDR1 SQVTM and CDR2 ANQGSEA. Through a sample-barcoded 5' primer and a J-beta primer mix, a second PCR was run for roughly 7 to 12 cycles. TCRdb re-called the 5' RACE reads through MiXCR, storing one row per CDR3 protein. The table records around 900,000 distinct CDR3 sequences, 51% of them present only once. Study-level points and caveats: Investigators treated diversity estimates from one million T cells as underestimates. Because sorting was not performed, PBMCs prevented conclusive naive versus antigen-experienced comparison.

The sequencing sample was made of blood. The TCR sequence derives from a woman in her sixties or seventies in good health. This chain uses TRBV29-1 with TRBJ2-7; D is perhaps TRBD1 (5 bases). CDR3 in amino acids: CSVRSQGSPYEQYF. In DNA, the CDR3 is TGCAGCGTTAGGTCTCAGGGCAGTCCCTACGAGCAGTACTTC.